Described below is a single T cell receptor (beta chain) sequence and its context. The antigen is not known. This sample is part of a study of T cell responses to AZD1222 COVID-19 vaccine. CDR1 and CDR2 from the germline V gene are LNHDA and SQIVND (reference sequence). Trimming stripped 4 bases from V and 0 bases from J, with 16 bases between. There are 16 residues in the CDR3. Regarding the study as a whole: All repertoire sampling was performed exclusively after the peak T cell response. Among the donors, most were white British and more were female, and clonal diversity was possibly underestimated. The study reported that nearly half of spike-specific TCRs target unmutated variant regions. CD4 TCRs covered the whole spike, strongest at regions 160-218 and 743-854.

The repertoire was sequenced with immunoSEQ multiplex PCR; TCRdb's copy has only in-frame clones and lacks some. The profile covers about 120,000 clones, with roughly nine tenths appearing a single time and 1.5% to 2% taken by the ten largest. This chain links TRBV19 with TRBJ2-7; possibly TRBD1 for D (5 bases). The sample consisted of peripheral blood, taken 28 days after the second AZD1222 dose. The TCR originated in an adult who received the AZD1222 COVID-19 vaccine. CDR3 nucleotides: TGTGCCAGTAGTAGAGACAGATCAAGAAGCTCCTACGAGCAGTACTTC. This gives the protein CASSRDRSRSSYEQYF.